These T cell receptor beta chains were read from a single sample in a study of blood T cell repertoires in COVID-19. The table came from immunoSEQ multiplex PCR; TCRdb's copy has only in-frame clones and leaves some out. The sample holds about 110,000 clones, roughly 85% seen once. Sequencing used peripheral blood. All receptors derive from a woman aged 60-75 years with COVID-19, enrolled during active disease. Both conserved end residues are part of each CDR3. Each record gives: D gene, clone size, J gene, V gene, CDR3 DNA, CDR3 protein. D genes are given only for firm matches. Clone size appears in some rows only: once, few, many, or a class for an expanded clone.

D: -
size: -
J: TRBJ1-6
V: TRBV7-8
DNA: TGTGCCAGCAGCTTAGACCGGGCTGGAGGTTCACCCCTCCACTTT
CDR3: CASSLDRAGGSPLHF

D: TRBD1
size: once
J: TRBJ2-7
V: TRBV19
DNA: TGTGCCAGTCTGTCACCGAGACAGGGGCCCTACGAGCAGTACTTC
CDR3: CASLSPRQGPYEQYF

D: -
size: -
J: TRBJ1-6
V: TRBV9
DNA: TGTGCCAGCAGCGTAGTCCCGGACAGTCTTGATTCACCCCTCCACTTT
CDR3: CASSVVPDSLDSPLHF

D: TRBD2
size: -
J: TRBJ2-5
V: TRBV11-2
DNA: TGTGCCAGCAGCCCACTGGGACTACAGGAGACCCAGTACTTC
CDR3: CASSPLGLQETQYF

D: TRBD2
size: -
J: TRBJ2-3
V: TRBV5-4
DNA: TGTGCCAGCAGCTTGGATAGCGGGAGCACAGATACGCAGTATTTT
CDR3: CASSLDSGSTDTQYF

D: -
size: -
J: TRBJ2-1
V: TRBV11-3
DNA: TGTGCCAGCAGCTTTTACGGAACCGCGGGGAATGAGCAGTTCTTC
CDR3: CASSFYGTAGNEQFF

D: -
size: -
J: TRBJ1-4
V: TRBV6-1
DNA: TGTGCCAGCAGTGAAGAGTTTGACAGACAAGCAACTAATGAAAAACTGTTTTTT
CDR3: CASSEEFDRQATNEKLFF

D: -
size: -
J: TRBJ2-2
V: TRBV14
DNA: TGTGCCAGCAGCCGGCTGCTCTCAGGGGACACCGGGGAGCTGTTTTTT
CDR3: CASSRLLSGDTGELFF

D: TRBD1
size: few
J: TRBJ1-5
V: TRBV19
DNA: TGTGCCAGTATTCCCGGGACAGGGGCCTTCGCTGGCAATCAGCCCCAGCATTTT
CDR3: CASIPGTGAFAGNQPQHF

D: -
size: -
J: TRBJ2-3
V: TRBV7-7
DNA: TGTGCCAGCAGCTTAGGGGCAGACACAGATACGCAGTATTTT
CDR3: CASSLGADTDTQYF

D: -
size: -
J: TRBJ2-5
V: TRBV7-6
DNA: TGTGCCAGCAGCTTATTGGGGAGGGGGGAGACCCAGTACTTC
CDR3: CASSLLGRGETQYF

D: -
size: -
J: TRBJ1-1
V: TRBV4-3
DNA: TGCGCCAGCAGCCAAAAAACTATGAACACTGAAGCTTTCTTT
CDR3: CASSQKTMNTEAFF

D: -
size: -
J: TRBJ2-7
V: TRBV7-2
DNA: TGTGCCAGCAGCGAAACAAATTTCTACGAGCAGTACTTC
CDR3: CASSETNFYEQYF

D: -
size: -
J: TRBJ2-5
V: TRBV30
DNA: TGTGCCTGGAGTGTACTAGGGCTGGAGGAGACCCAGTACTTC
CDR3: CAWSVLGLEETQYF

D: -
size: -
J: TRBJ2-3
V: TRBV27
DNA: TGTGCCAGCAGTCGACAGGAATGGGTGGCAGATACGCAGTATTTT
CDR3: CASSRQEWVADTQYF

D: -
size: many
J: TRBJ2-7
V: TRBV21-1
DNA: TGTGCCAGCACCTCCAGGGGAAGTCCCCCCTACTACGAGCAGTACTTC
CDR3: CASTSRGSPPYYEQYF

D: -
size: -
J: TRBJ1-2
V: TRBV21-1
DNA: TGTGCCAGCATAAGGGGGCGGCTTGAATATGGCTACACCTTC
CDR3: CASIRGRLEYGYTF

D: TRBD2
size: -
J: TRBJ2-2
V: TRBV7-7
DNA: TGTGCTAGCAGCTTAGGAGGCGGGGGTAGGGACACCGGGGAGCTGTTTTTT
CDR3: CASSLGGGGRDTGELFF

D: -
size: -
J: TRBJ1-2
V: TRBV27
DNA: TGTGCCAGCAGTTTAGCGGACACCGGGGGCTACACCTTC
CDR3: CASSLADTGGYTF

D: TRBD1
size: -
J: TRBJ1-6
V: TRBV19
DNA: TGTGCCAGTCGTGACAGGGGGTTCGATAATTCACCCCTCCACTTT
CDR3: CASRDRGFDNSPLHF

D: -
size: -
J: TRBJ1-4
V: TRBV6-5
DNA: TGTGCCAGCAGTTACTCTGGGCAAACCGGTGAAAAACTGTTTTTT
CDR3: CASSYSGQTGEKLFF

D: -
size: -
J: TRBJ1-1
V: TRBV5-1
DNA: TGCGCCAGCAGCTTGGAGGGTGACAGAAGTGAAGCTTTCTTT
CDR3: CASSLEGDRSEAFF

D: -
size: -
J: TRBJ1-4
V: TRBV4-2
DNA: TGTGCCAGCAGCCAAGTAGGGGCCGGGACACCTCTCGCAACTAATGAAAAACTGTTTTTT
CDR3: CASSQVGAGTPLATNEKLFF

D: TRBD1
size: -
J: TRBJ1-1
V: TRBV7-8
DNA: TGTGCCAGCAGCTTGATCTCTGCAGGGGGGAACACTGAAGCTTTCTTT
CDR3: CASSLISAGGNTEAFF

D: -
size: -
J: TRBJ1-1
V: TRBV7-8
DNA: TGTGCCAGCAGCTTACGAGCCAACTGGAACACTGAAGCTTTCTTT
CDR3: CASSLRANWNTEAFF

D: -
size: -
J: TRBJ1-2
V: TRBV15
DNA: TGTGCCACCAGCAGGGAACTAGGAGGGGATGGCTACACCTTC
CDR3: CATSRELGGDGYTF

D: TRBD2
size: -
J: TRBJ2-7
V: TRBV4-3
DNA: TGCGCCAGCAGCCAAGATCGGTTGACTAGCGGGGGGGCCTACGAGCAGTACTTC
CDR3: CASSQDRLTSGGAYEQYF

D: -
size: -
J: TRBJ1-2
V: TRBV6-5
DNA: TGTGCCACCCTCCCGACAGCACCTAACTATGGCTACACCTTC
CDR3: CATLPTAPNYGYTF

D: -
size: -
J: TRBJ2-7
V: TRBV4-3
DNA: TGCGCCAGCAGCCAAGGTAGCGGTAGCTCCTACGAGCAGTACTTC
CDR3: CASSQGSGSSYEQYF

D: TRBD1
size: few
J: TRBJ1-2
V: TRBV15
DNA: TGTGCCACCAGCAGAGATTTTGTCGACAGGGAATATGGCTACACCTTC
CDR3: CATSRDFVDREYGYTF

D: -
size: -
J: TRBJ1-4
V: TRBV18
DNA: TGTGCCAGCTCACCAGGAGGGTCTGAAAAACTGTTTTTT
CDR3: CASSPGGSEKLFF

D: -
size: -
J: TRBJ2-7
V: TRBV7-9
DNA: TGTGCCAGCAGCCTCGGCAGTCAGGGAATGGGCGAGCAGTACTTC
CDR3: CASSLGSQGMGEQYF

D: -
size: -
J: TRBJ1-6
V: TRBV7-3
DNA: TGTGCCAGCAGCCCCGGCGGAATTTCGAATTCACCCCTCCACTTT
CDR3: CASSPGGISNSPLHF

D: -
size: -
J: TRBJ1-2
V: TRBV19
DNA: TGTGCCCTGAGAGGCCGAGACTATGGCTACACCTTC
CDR3: CALRGRDYGYTF

D: -
size: -
J: TRBJ1-1
V: TRBV3-1/TRBV3-2
DNA: TGTGCCAGCAGCCCCATTCGGGGGAACACTGAAGCTTTCTTT
CDR3: CASSPIRGNTEAFF

D: -
size: once
J: TRBJ1-1
V: TRBV11-2
DNA: TGTGCCAGCAGCAGTCAGGGTATGGTCACTGAAGCTTTCTTT
CDR3: CASSSQGMVTEAFF

D: TRBD1
size: -
J: TRBJ1-1
V: TRBV20-1
DNA: TGCAGTGCTAGAGTAGGACAGGGAGCTTTCTTT
CDR3: CSARVGQGAFF

D: TRBD2
size: -
J: TRBJ2-3
V: TRBV3-1/TRBV3-2
DNA: TGTGCCAGCAGCCAAGCGGGGGGGCAAGATACGCAGTATTTT
CDR3: CASSQAGGQDTQYF

D: -
size: -
J: TRBJ1-4
V: TRBV6-2/TRBV6-3
DNA: TGTGCCAGCAGTTCGAGGACAGATCTTAATGAAAAACTGTTTTTT
CDR3: CASSSRTDLNEKLFF

D: TRBD1
size: -
J: TRBJ1-4
V: TRBV27
DNA: TGTGCCAGCAAGTCCCTCGGACAGGTGGAAAAACTGTTTTTT
CDR3: CASKSLGQVEKLFF

D: TRBD1
size: once
J: TRBJ1-5
V: TRBV6-5
DNA: TGTGCCAGCATAGAGACAGGGCTTAATCAGCCCCAGCATTTT
CDR3: CASIETGLNQPQHF

D: -
size: -
J: TRBJ1-1
V: TRBV18
DNA: TGTGCCAGCTCCGAAGCGGTATCGGACACTGAAGCTTTCTTT
CDR3: CASSEAVSDTEAFF

D: -
size: -
J: TRBJ2-1
V: TRBV18
DNA: TGTGCCAGCTCACCAGTTTCGGGAACCGGGAATGAGCAGTTCTTC
CDR3: CASSPVSGTGNEQFF

D: TRBD1
size: -
J: TRBJ1-4
V: TRBV2
DNA: TGTGCCAGCAGTGGGGACAGGGGGGATGAAAAACTGTTTTTT
CDR3: CASSGDRGDEKLFF

D: TRBD2
size: -
J: TRBJ2-7
V: TRBV5-1
DNA: TGCGCCAGCAGCCCGGGACTAGCGGCGGGGGAGCAGTACTTC
CDR3: CASSPGLAAGEQYF

D: TRBD1
size: few
J: TRBJ2-1
V: TRBV5-4
DNA: TGTGCCAGCAGTTCCGGGACAGGGGGCTACAATGAGCAGTTCTTC
CDR3: CASSSGTGGYNEQFF

D: -
size: once
J: TRBJ1-1
V: TRBV14
DNA: TGTGCCAGCAGCCAAGAATCCCCCATGAACACTGAAGCTTTCTTT
CDR3: CASSQESPMNTEAFF

D: -
size: -
J: TRBJ1-5
V: TRBV25-1
DNA: TGTGCCAGCAGTGAATTCCCAGGGGATCAGCCCCAGCATTTT
CDR3: CASSEFPGDQPQHF

D: -
size: -
J: TRBJ1-2
V: TRBV29-1
DNA: TGCAGCGTTGATCCAGGGAGGGCGGGGGATGGCTACACCTTC
CDR3: CSVDPGRAGDGYTF

D: -
size: -
J: TRBJ2-5
V: TRBV7-6
DNA: TGTGCCAGCAGCTTACCAGGGGAGACCCAGTACTTC
CDR3: CASSLPGETQYF

D: -
size: -
J: TRBJ1-2
V: TRBV7-3
DNA: TGTGCCAGCAGCTCGACAGGCACTAACTATGGCTACACCTTC
CDR3: CASSSTGTNYGYTF

D: TRBD1
size: -
J: TRBJ2-7
V: TRBV27
DNA: TGTGCCAGCAGCCGGGGACAGGGCTATAGCTACGAGCAGTACTTC
CDR3: CASSRGQGYSYEQYF

D: TRBD1
size: -
J: TRBJ2-7
V: TRBV5-1
DNA: TGCGCCAGCAGCTTGGGAGCCGGGACAGGCTACGAGCAGTACTTC
CDR3: CASSLGAGTGYEQYF

D: TRBD1
size: -
J: TRBJ1-2
V: TRBV18
DNA: TGTGCCAGCTCTCCGGACAGGGGCTATGGCTACACCTTC
CDR3: CASSPDRGYGYTF

D: -
size: -
J: TRBJ1-1
V: TRBV7-3
DNA: TGTGCCAGCAGCCCCTCGACAGGGAACACTGAAGCTTTCTTT
CDR3: CASSPSTGNTEAFF